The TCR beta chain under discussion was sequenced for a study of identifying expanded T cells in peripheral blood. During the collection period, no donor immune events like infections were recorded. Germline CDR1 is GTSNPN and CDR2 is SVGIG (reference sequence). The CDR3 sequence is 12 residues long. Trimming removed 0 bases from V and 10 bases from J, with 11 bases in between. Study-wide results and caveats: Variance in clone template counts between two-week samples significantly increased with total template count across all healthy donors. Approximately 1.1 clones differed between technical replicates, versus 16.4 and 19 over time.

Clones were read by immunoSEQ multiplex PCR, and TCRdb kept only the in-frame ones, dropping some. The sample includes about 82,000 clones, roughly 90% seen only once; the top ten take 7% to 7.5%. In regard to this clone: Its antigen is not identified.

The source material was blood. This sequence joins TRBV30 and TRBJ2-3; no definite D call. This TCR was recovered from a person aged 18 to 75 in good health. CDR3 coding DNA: TGTGCCTGGAGTGTACTCCCGGTGGCGCAGTATTTT. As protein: CAWSVLPVAQYF.